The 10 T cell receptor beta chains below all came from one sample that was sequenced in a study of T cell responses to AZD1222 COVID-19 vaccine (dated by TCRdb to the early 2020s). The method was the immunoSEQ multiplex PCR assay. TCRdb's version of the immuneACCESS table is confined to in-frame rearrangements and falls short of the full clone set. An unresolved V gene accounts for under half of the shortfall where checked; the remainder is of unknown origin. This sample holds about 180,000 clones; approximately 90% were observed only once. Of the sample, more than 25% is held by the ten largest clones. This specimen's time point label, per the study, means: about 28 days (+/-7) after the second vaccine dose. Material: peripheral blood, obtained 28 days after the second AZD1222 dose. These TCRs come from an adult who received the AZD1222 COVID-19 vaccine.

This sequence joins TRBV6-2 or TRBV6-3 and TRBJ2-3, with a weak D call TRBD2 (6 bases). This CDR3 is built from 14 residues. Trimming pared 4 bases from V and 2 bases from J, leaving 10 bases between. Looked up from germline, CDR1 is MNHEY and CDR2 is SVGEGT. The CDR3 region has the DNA TGTGCCAGCAGTTGGCTAGCGACCACAGATACGCAGTATTTT. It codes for CASSWLATTDTQYF.

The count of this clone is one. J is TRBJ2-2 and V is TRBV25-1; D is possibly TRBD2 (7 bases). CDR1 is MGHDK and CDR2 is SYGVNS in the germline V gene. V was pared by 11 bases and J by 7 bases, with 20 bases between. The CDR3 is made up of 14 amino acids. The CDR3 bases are TGTGCCGCAGGGAGGGGGACAAGGCTCGGGGAGCTGTTTTTT. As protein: CAAGRGTRLGELFF.

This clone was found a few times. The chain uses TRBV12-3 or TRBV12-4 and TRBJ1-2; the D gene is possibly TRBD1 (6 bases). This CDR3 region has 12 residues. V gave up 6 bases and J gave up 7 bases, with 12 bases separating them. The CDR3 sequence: CASRGGGGGYTF. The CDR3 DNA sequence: TGTGCCAGCAGAGGCGGGGGCGGTGGCTACACCTTC.

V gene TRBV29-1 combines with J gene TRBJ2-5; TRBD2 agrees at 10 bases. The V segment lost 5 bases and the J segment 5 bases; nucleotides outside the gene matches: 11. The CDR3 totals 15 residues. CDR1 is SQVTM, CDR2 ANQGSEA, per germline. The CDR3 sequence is CSVRRLAGVGETQYF. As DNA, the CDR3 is TGCAGCGTTCGCCGTCTAGCGGGAGTGGGTGAGACCCAGTACTTC.

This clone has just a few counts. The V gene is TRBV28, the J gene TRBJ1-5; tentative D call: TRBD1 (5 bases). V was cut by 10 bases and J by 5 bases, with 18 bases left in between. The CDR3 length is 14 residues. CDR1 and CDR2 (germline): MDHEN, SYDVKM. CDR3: CATRAGQGDQPQHF. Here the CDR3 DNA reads TGTGCCACTCGGGCTGGGCAGGGTGATCAGCCCCAGCATTTT.

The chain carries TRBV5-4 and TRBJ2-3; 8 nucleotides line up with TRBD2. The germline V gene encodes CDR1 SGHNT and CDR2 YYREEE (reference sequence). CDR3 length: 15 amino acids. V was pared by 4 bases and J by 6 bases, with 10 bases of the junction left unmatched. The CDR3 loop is CASSRSGDSGDTQYF. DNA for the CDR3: TGTGCCAGCAGCCGTAGCGGGGATTCAGGGGATACGCAGTATTTT.

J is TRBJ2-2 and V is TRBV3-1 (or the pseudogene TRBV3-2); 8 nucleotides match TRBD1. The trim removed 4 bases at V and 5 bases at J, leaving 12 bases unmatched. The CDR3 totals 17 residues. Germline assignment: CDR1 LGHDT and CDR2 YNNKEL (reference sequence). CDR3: CASSPKDRARVTGELFF. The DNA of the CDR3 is TGTGCCAGCAGCCCGAAGGACAGGGCGAGGGTTACCGGGGAGCTGTTTTTT.

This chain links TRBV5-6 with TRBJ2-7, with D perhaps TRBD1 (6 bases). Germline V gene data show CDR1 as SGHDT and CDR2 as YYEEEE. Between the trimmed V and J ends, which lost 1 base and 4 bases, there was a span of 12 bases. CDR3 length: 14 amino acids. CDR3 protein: CASSLTGPPYEQYF. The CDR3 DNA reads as TGTGCCAGCAGCTTGACAGGGCCCCCTTACGAGCAGTACTTC. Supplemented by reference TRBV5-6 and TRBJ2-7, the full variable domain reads DAGVTQSPTHLIKTRGQQVTLRCSPKSGHDTVSWYQQALGQGPQFIFQYYEEEERQRGNFPDRFSGHQFPNYSSELNVNALLLGDSALYLCASSLTGPPYEQYFGPGTRLTVT.

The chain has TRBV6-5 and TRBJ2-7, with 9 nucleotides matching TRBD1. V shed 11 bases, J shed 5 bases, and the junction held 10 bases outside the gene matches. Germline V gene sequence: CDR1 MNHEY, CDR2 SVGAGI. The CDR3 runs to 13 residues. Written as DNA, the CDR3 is TGTGCCCCCCCAGGGACAGGGCACCACGAGCAGTACTTC. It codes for CAPPGTGHHEQYF.

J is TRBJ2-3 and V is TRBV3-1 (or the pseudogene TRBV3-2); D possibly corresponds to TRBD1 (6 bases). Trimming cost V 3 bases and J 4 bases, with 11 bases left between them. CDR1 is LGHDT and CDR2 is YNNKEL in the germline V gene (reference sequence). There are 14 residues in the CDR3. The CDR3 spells CASSHTGSPDTQYF. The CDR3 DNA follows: TGTGCCAGCAGCCACACAGGGAGCCCAGATACGCAGTATTTT.